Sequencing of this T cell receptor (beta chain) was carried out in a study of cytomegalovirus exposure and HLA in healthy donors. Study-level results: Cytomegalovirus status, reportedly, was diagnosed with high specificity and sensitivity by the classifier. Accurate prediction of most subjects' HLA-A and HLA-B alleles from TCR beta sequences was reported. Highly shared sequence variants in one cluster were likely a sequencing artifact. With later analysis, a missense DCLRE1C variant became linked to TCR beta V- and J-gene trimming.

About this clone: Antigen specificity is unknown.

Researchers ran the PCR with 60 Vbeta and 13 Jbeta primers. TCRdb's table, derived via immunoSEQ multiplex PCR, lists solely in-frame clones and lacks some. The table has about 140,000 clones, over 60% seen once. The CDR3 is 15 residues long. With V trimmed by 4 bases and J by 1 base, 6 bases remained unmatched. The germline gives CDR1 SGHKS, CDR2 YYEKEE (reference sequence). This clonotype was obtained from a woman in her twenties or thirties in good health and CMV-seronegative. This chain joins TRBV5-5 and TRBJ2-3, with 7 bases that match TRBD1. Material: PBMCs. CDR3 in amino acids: CASSGKGAGTDTQYF. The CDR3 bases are TGTGCCAGCAGCGGGAAGGGGGCGGGCACAGATACGCAGTATTTT.